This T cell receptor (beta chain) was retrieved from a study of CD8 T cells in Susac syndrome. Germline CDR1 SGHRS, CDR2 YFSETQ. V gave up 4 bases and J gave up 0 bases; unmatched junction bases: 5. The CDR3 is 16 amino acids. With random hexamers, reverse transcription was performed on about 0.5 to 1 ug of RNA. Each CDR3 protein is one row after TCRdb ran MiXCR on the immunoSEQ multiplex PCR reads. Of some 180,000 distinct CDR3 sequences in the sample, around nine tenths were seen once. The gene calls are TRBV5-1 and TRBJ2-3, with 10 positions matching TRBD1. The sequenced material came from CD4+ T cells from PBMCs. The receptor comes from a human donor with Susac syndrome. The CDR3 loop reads CASSPGTGDSTDTQYF. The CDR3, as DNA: TGCGCCAGCAGCCCCGGGACAGGGGACAGCACAGATACGCAGTATTTT.